This T cell receptor beta chain was captured in a study of OX40 agonist ivuxolimab in advanced cancers. Study-wide results and limits: There were also nonresponders showing low normalized T-cell clonal expansion. Clonal expansion among partial responders at 0.1-3.0 mg/kg ranked near the lowest. The study observed clonal expansion of CD4+ and CD8+ blood T cells by week 6 at 0.1 to 3.0 mg/kg.

V shed 5 bases, J shed 7 bases, and the junction held 9 bases outside the gene matches. This CDR3 contains 14 residues. The germline V gene has CDR1 GTSNPN and CDR2 SVGIG (reference sequence). This clone has only a few counts. As yet, its antigen is unknown. TCRdb's table, derived via immunoSEQ multiplex PCR, lists solely in-frame clones and lacks some. The data show under 45,000 clones, just under 75% seen once. This TCR came from an adult with an advanced solid tumor such as melanoma, head and neck, liver or kidney cancer. The source material was CD4+ or CD8+ T cells sorted from blood, sampled in a trial of the OX40 agonist ivuxolimab. The chain is built from TRBV30 and TRBJ1-3; 9 bases fit TRBD1. The CDR3 DNA sequence: TGTGCCTGGGGGCCGGGACAGGGTTTCAACACCATATATTTT. This encodes CAWGPGQGFNTIYF.